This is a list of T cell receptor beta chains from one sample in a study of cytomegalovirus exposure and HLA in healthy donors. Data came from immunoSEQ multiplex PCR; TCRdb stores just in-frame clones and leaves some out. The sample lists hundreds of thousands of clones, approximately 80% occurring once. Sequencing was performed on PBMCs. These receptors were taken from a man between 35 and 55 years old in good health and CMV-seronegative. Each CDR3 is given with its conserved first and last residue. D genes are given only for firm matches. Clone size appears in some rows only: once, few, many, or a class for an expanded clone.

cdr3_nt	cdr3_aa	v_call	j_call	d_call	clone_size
TGTGCCAGCAGCCTTTCCCGGAGGGCTGGGGCCAACGTCCTGACTTTC	CASSLSRRAGANVLTF	TRBV7-6	TRBJ2-6	-	-
TGTGCCAGCAGCGTAGGACAGAGCAATCAGCCCCAGCATTTT	CASSVGQSNQPQHF	TRBV9	TRBJ1-5	-	-
TGTGCCAGCAGTAGTGCGGGGGGCACAGTCTATGGCTACACCTTC	CASSSAGGTVYGYTF	TRBV6-5	TRBJ1-2	-	-
TGTGCCATCAGTGAAAGGGAGGGGGGCGATGAGCAGTTCTTC	CAISEREGGDEQFF	TRBV10-3	TRBJ2-1	-	-
TGTTCCAGCAGCTTAGGGGCTGGGGGGACGAATCAGCCCCAGCATTTT	CSSSLGAGGTNQPQHF	TRBV7-9	TRBJ1-5	-	-
TGTGCCAGCAGTGAAAACCCGGGAGGGCCCCACAATGAGCAGTTCTTC	CASSENPGGPHNEQFF	TRBV6-4	TRBJ2-1	TRBD2	-
TGTGCCAGCAGTGACCCCCGACAGGGGAGGGCCTATGGCTACACCTTC	CASSDPRQGRAYGYTF	TRBV25-1	TRBJ1-2	TRBD1	once
TGTGCCAGCAGTGGGGGCAGGGGGAGTGTAGGCTACACCTTC	CASSGGRGSVGYTF	TRBV6-1	TRBJ1-2	TRBD1	-
TGTGCCAGCAGTGAAGCCCAGTACAATGAGCAGTTCTTC	CASSEAQYNEQFF	TRBV2	TRBJ2-1	-	-
TGCGCCAGCAGCTTCGATGGCAGGGACTCTGGCTACACCTTC	CASSFDGRDSGYTF	TRBV5-1	TRBJ1-2	-	-
TGTGCCAGCAGCGTAGGGGGGACAGCAAACACCGGGGAGCTGTTTTTT	CASSVGGTANTGELFF	TRBV9	TRBJ2-2	TRBD1	-
TGTGCCAACAGCTCGGGACCTGGACAGGGAACAGATACGCAGTATTTT	CANSSGPGQGTDTQYF	TRBV7-3	TRBJ2-3	TRBD1	-
TGTGCCAGCTCGCCCGGCAGGGGTGCCTACGAGCAGTACTTC	CASSPGRGAYEQYF	TRBV18	TRBJ2-7	-	once
TGTGCCAGCAGAGGGACAGACCTTAATTCACCCCTCCACTTT	CASRGTDLNSPLHF	TRBV6-4	TRBJ1-6	TRBD1	-
TGCAGCGTTGATGGTCTAGCGGGCCACCACTACGAGCAGTACTTC	CSVDGLAGHHYEQYF	TRBV29-1	TRBJ2-7	TRBD2	-
TGTGCCAGCAGATTGCGGGTTGGTGAGCAGTTCTTC	CASRLRVGEQFF	TRBV11-2	TRBJ2-1	-	few
TGTGCCAGCAGGCCACAGGGGGCAGCTGGAAACACCATATATTTT	CASRPQGAAGNTIYF	TRBV27	TRBJ1-3	TRBD1	-
TGTTCCAGCAGTCAGAACTACTACGAGCAGTACTTC	CSSSQNYYEQYF	TRBV7-9	TRBJ2-7	-	-
TGTGCCAGCAGCTTAGAGACAGGGGGCTTTACCTACGAGCAGTACTTC	CASSLETGGFTYEQYF	TRBV7-6	TRBJ2-7	TRBD1	-
TGTGCCAGCAGCCAAGCGTGGACAGCATACAATGAGCAGTTCTTC	CASSQAWTAYNEQFF	TRBV14	TRBJ2-1	-	-
TGCGCCAGCAGCCAATCCTCGGGGGGCGGGGAGCAGTTCTTC	CASSQSSGGGEQFF	TRBV4-3	TRBJ2-1	-	-
TGTGCCAGCTCACCCGCCGAGGCTAACACCGGGGAGCTGTTTTTT	CASSPAEANTGELFF	TRBV18	TRBJ2-2	-	-
TGTGCCAGCAGCTTATGGGCTAGCGGGGCCTACGAGCAGTACTTC	CASSLWASGAYEQYF	TRBV7-2	TRBJ2-7	TRBD2	-
TGTGCCAGCAGCCAAGATCTTAGGGGGATAAACACCGGGGAGCTGTTTTTT	CASSQDLRGINTGELFF	TRBV4-2	TRBJ2-2	-	-
TGTGCCAGCAGTTTGACAGGGGGCTATAGCAATCAGCCCCAGCATTTT	CASSLTGGYSNQPQHF	TRBV28	TRBJ1-5	TRBD1	-
TGTGCCAGCAGCTTAGCTAGGACATCCTACGAGCAGTACTTC	CASSLARTSYEQYF	TRBV7-2	TRBJ2-7	-	-
TGCACCATTGCGGGGGAAGCCTACAATGAGCAGTTCTTC	CTIAGEAYNEQFF	TRBV1	TRBJ2-1	-	-
TGTGCCAGCTCACCTCTGGCGGCTAGCGGGAGGGGCCTCTACAATGAGCAGTTCTTC	CASSPLAASGRGLYNEQFF	TRBV18	TRBJ2-1	TRBD2	-
TGCGCCAGCAGCGTTGGACAGCTCTATGGCTACACCTTC	CASSVGQLYGYTF	TRBV5-1	TRBJ1-2	-	-
TGTGCCAGCAGCCCGGGTAGCTCTGGAAACACCATATATTTT	CASSPGSSGNTIYF	TRBV14	TRBJ1-3	-	once
TGTGCCAGCAGTTCCCCCACAGGGGGCGTTTATACTGAAGCTTTCTTT	CASSSPTGGVYTEAFF	TRBV27	TRBJ1-1	TRBD1	once
TGTGCCAGCAGCTTGTTACCGCCAGGACCGGGGTATAGCAATCAGCCCCAGCATTTT	CASSLLPPGPGYSNQPQHF	TRBV7-6	TRBJ1-5	-	few
TGTGCCAGCAGCCCCGGGGGGGGAAGGTCTTATAATTCACCCCTCCACTTT	CASSPGGGRSYNSPLHF	TRBV7-2	TRBJ1-6	-	-
TGTGCCAGCAGCGTCGCAGGGGGCAGCGAGCCCCAGCATTTT	CASSVAGGSEPQHF	TRBV9	TRBJ1-5	TRBD1	-